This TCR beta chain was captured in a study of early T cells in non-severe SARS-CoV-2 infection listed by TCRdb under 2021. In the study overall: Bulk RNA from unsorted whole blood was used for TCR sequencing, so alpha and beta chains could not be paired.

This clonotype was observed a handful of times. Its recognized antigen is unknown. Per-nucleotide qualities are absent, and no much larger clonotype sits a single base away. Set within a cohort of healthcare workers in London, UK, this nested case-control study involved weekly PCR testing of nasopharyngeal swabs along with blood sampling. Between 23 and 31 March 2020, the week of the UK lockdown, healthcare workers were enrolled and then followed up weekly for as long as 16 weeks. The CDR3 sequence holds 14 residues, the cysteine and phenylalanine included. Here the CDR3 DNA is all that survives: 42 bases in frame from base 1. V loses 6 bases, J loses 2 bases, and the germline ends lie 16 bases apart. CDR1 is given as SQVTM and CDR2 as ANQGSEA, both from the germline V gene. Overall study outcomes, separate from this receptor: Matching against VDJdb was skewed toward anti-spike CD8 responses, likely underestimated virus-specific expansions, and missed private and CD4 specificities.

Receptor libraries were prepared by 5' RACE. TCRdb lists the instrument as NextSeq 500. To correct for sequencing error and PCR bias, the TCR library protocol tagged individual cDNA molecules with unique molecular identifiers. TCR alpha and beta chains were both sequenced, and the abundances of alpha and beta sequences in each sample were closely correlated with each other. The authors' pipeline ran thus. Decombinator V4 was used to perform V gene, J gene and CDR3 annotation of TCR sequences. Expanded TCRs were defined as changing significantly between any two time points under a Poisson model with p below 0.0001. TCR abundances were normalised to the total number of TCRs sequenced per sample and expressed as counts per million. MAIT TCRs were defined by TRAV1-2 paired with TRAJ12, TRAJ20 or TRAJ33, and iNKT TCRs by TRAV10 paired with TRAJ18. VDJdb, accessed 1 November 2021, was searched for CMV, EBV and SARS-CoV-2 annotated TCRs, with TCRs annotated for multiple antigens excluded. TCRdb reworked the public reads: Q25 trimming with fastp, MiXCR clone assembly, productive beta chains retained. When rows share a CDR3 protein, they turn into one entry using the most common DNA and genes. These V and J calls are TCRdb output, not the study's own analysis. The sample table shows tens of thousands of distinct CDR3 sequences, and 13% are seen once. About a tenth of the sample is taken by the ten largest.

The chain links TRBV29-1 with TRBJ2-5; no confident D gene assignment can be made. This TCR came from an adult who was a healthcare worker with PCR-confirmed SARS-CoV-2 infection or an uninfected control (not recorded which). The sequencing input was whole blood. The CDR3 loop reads CSVRSAAKQETQYF. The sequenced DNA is TGCAGCGTCAGGTCGGCGGCGAAGCAAGAGACCCAGTACTTC.